This entry features one T cell receptor (beta chain) sequence. Distinct nucleotide sequences in the sample also encode this CDR3. Per the original data handling: There were no quality scores in the junction-only immunoSEQ sequences, so filtering differed. This table comes from immunoSEQ multiplex PCR, and its TCRdb copy is limited to in-frame clones, with some not included. V and J calls and clone size are given by that table; D and trimming were obtained from the DNA. The sample lists approximately 1.5 million clones, 95% to 99% occurring once. The record originates from a study of shared clonotypes between healthy human individuals. The CDR3 is 15 amino acids. Germline V gives CDR1 SGHRS, CDR2 YFSETQ. Trimming removed 0 bases at V and 5 bases at J, with 12 bases between.

The chain combines TRBV5-1 with TRBJ2-1; tentatively, D is TRBD2 (5 bases). Sequenced input: naive CD4+ T cells sorted from blood. Subset defined: CD45RA+ positively selected. This TCR was recovered from a man younger than 40 in good health. CDR3 sequence: CASSLGLAGDNEQFF. CDR3 DNA: TGCGCCAGCAGCTTGGGCCTAGCCGGCGACAATGAGCAGTTCTTC.